This passage covers 20 T cell receptor beta chains from one sample sequenced in a study of shared clonotypes between healthy human individuals. Using immunoSEQ multiplex PCR, the repertoire was profiled, and TCRdb retains in-frame clones only, with some absent. The profile shows about 2.3 million clones, roughly 92% of them singletons. The sequencing input was naive CD4+ T cells from PBMCs. Noted subset: CD45RA+ positively selected. The receptor set was obtained from a man aged 18 to 29 in good health. Some clones in this sample may be carry-over from other donors' samples.

The V gene is TRBV27, the J gene TRBJ2-5; D gene ambiguous. V was cut by 3 bases and J by 3 bases, with 11 bases left in between. The CDR3 is 14 amino acids. Germline V CDR1 and CDR2: MNHEY, SMNVEV (reference sequence). DNA for the CDR3: TGTGCCAGCAGTTTCCGGTTTAATGAAGAGACCCAGTACTTC. It specifies CASSFRFNEETQYF.

Concerning this clone: Other DNA sequences in this specimen translate into the identical CDR3. V gene TRBV19 combines with J gene TRBJ1-5, with a tentative D call TRBD1 (5 bases). CDR3 length equals 13 residues. With 1 base removed from V and 6 bases from J, the gap between germline ends came to 7 bases. Germline V gene sequence: CDR1 LNHDA, CDR2 SQIVND (reference sequence). CDR3 in amino acids: CASSIGGVQPQHF. CDR3 DNA: TGTGCCAGTAGTATAGGGGGGGTTCAGCCCCAGCATTTT.

This clone was seen only a few times. This chain uses TRBV15 with TRBJ2-7; D is undetermined. The CDR3 extends over 12 amino acids. Trimming shortened V by 3 bases and J by 6 bases, and 9 bases separated the two germline ends. Germline assignment: CDR1 LNHNV and CDR2 YYDKDF (reference sequence). The chain's CDR3 is CATSRVVSEQYF. CDR3 coding DNA: TGTGCCACCAGCAGGGTAGTAAGCGAGCAGTACTTC.

The chain is built from TRBV28 and TRBJ1-2; 9 positions agree with TRBD1. Germline V lookup: CDR1 MDHEN, CDR2 SYDVKM. With 10 bases clipped from V and 8 bases from J, the junction kept 14 bases outside the gene matches. The CDR3 is made up of 14 amino acids. The CDR3 DNA is TGTGCCACCATAATCCCGGGACAGGGTGGGGGCTACACCTTC. Amino acid sequence: CATIIPGQGGGYTF.

Notes on this clone: At the DNA level, this CDR3 is encoded by other sequences in the same sample as well. The chain employs TRBV9 and TRBJ1-3, with D uncertain. The CDR3 totals 14 residues. Germline-derived CDR1 and CDR2 are SGDLS and YYNGEE. Trimming pared 0 bases from V and 2 bases from J, leaving 6 bases between. The CDR3 nucleotides read TGTGCCAGCAGCGTAGTAGGAACTGGAAACACCATATATTTT. As protein: CASSVVGTGNTIYF.

This chain joins TRBV27 and TRBJ2-5; maybe TRBD1 (6 bases). Trimming left V 9 bases short and J 4 bases short, with 12 bases between. Germline CDR1 MNHEY, CDR2 SMNVEV (reference sequence). The CDR3 totals 12 residues. The DNA of the CDR3 is TGTGCCAGTGGACAGAGCCCAGAGACCCAGTACTTC. Protein: CASGQSPETQYF.

This rearrangement joins TRBV7-2 to TRBJ2-3; the D gene could be TRBD1 or TRBD2 (6 bases each). CDR1 and CDR2 (germline): SGHTA, FQGNSA. Trimming left V 5 bases short and J 5 bases short, with 20 bases between. The CDR3 spans 16 residues. In nucleotides, the CDR3 is TGTGCCAGCAGCAGTGGGTCCGGGGGCGCGGGAGATACGCAGTATTTT. Protein product: CASSSGSGGAGDTQYF.

This chain uses TRBV18 with TRBJ2-3; TRBD2 agrees at 8 bases. Trimming cost V 3 bases and J 5 bases; bases outside gene matches: 10. The CDR3 loop spans 16 amino acids. The germline gives CDR1 KGHSH, CDR2 LQKENI. Here the CDR3 reads CASSPLGAGVVDTQYF. CDR3 DNA sequence: TGTGCCAGCTCACCCCTGGGAGCGGGAGTGGTAGATACGCAGTATTTT.

In nucleotides, the CDR3 is TGTGCCAGCAGTTCGGGGACTAGCACCGGGGAGCTGTTTTTT. Translation: CASSSGTSTGELFF. The chain links TRBV28 to TRBJ2-2; the match to TRBD2 covers 8 bases. The CDR3 length is 14 residues. The germline V gene encodes CDR1 MDHEN and CDR2 SYDVKM. V lost 4 bases, J lost 4 bases, and 2 bases stayed unmatched.

The rearrangement uses TRBV7-9 and TRBJ2-7; 9 nucleotides agree with TRBD2. V lost 2 bases and J lost 7; bases outside the gene matches: 9. This CDR3 region has 15 residues. Per germline, CDR1 SEHNR and CDR2 FQNEAQ (reference sequence). This CDR3 reads CASSLISGRPGEQYF. The CDR3 DNA reads TGTGCCAGCAGCTTAATCAGCGGGAGGCCAGGGGAGCAGTACTTC.

The rearrangement links TRBV28 to TRBJ2-3; 9 bases map to TRBD2. The CDR3 extends over 17 amino acids. Germline V gene data show CDR1 as MDHEN and CDR2 as SYDVKM. The V and J ends lost 6 bases and 6 bases, in that order; junction bases with no gene match: 16. DNA of the CDR3: TGTGCCAGCAGCCGTGGTGGGGCGGGAGGGAGGTTTGATACGCAGTATTTT. Its protein product is CASSRGGAGGRFDTQYF.

The chain couples TRBV19 to TRBJ1-1; 8 bases map to TRBD1. The germline CDR1 and CDR2 sequences are LNHDA and SQIVND (reference sequence). The trim removed 1 base at V and 1 base at J, leaving 2 bases unmatched. This CDR3 region has 15 residues. CDR3 in amino acids: CASSIVDRGNTEAFF. The CDR3 DNA is TGTGCCAGTAGTATAGTAGACAGGGGGAACACTGAAGCTTTCTTT.

This clone was seen a single time. The V call is TRBV29-1, the J call TRBJ2-7, with no clear D. There are 13 residues in the CDR3. V lost 4 bases and J 0 bases, leaving 10 bases between the germline ends. Germline V CDR1 and CDR2: SQVTM, ANQGSEA. The CDR3: CSVVARFSYEQYF. DNA of the CDR3: TGCAGCGTTGTTGCCAGATTCTCCTACGAGCAGTACTTC.

The chain carries TRBV6-1 and TRBJ1-3; TRBD1 matches at 7 bases. The length of the CDR3 is 14 residues. V lost 10 bases and J lost 3; bases outside the gene matches: 9. Looked up from germline, CDR1 is MNHNS and CDR2 is SASEGT. CDR3 sequence reads: CATRQGRLGNTIYF. CDR3 in DNA: TGTGCCACGCGACAGGGACGACTTGGAAACACCATATATTTT.

V is TRBV10-2 and J is TRBJ2-3, with 12 bases aligning to TRBD1. The CDR3 spans 15 residues. Germline V gene data show CDR1 as WSHSY and CDR2 as SAAADI. Germline trimming cut 6 bases from V and 5 bases from J; bases unmatched to any gene: 6. Written as DNA, the CDR3 is TGCGCCAGCAGCCCGGGACAGGGGGCGAAAGATACGCAGTATTTT. Translating gives CASSPGQGAKDTQYF.

The gene calls are TRBV2 and TRBJ1-5; the D is unclear. The length of the CDR3 is 15 residues. The germline V gene encodes CDR1 SNHLY and CDR2 FYNNEI. Trimming cost V 1 base and J 7 bases, with 14 bases left between them. The DNA for the CDR3 is TGTGCCAGCAGTGAAGGGGTGGGCGCGGGACAGCCCCAGCATTTT. Residues: CASSEGVGAGQPQHF.

V gene TRBV10-3 combines with J gene TRBJ1-5; TRBD1 is a possible D gene (6 bases). Trimming shortened V by 6 bases and J by 6 bases, and 12 bases separated the two germline ends. The germline V gene encodes CDR1 ENHRY and CDR2 SYGVKD. The CDR3 length is 13 residues. CDR3 DNA: TGTGCCATCAGCCCACAGGACAGTCAGCCCCAGCATTTT. This translates into CAISPQDSQPQHF.

The V and J genes are TRBV18 and TRBJ2-1; 10 bases agree with TRBD1. The ends lost 4 bases at V and 12 bases at J; junction bases unmatched: 6. The CDR3 has 13 amino acids. Germline values: CDR1 KGHSH, CDR2 LQKENI. The CDR3 sequence is CASSRQGAQRQFF. The CDR3 DNA is TGTGCCAGCTCACGACAGGGGGCGCAAAGGCAGTTCTTC.

The chain recombines TRBV7-2 with TRBJ2-2; 7 bases map to TRBD1. V dropped 5 bases and J dropped 6; count of bases not matched to a gene: 9. CDR1 is SGHTA, CDR2 FQGNSA, per germline. The CDR3 has 15 amino acids. The CDR3 here is CASSGLTGTAGELFF. CDR3 sequence (DNA): TGTGCCAGCAGCGGTCTGACAGGGACGGCCGGGGAGCTGTTTTTT.

The V call is TRBV30, the J call TRBJ2-3, with a weak D call TRBD1 (6 bases). V was clipped by 0 bases and J by 4 bases, with 11 bases between them. The CDR3 totals 14 residues. CDR1 is GTSNPN and CDR2 is SVGIG in the germline V gene (reference sequence). CDR3 amino acids: CAWSVIRGSDTQYF. The CDR3 region has the DNA TGTGCCTGGAGTGTTATCAGGGGATCAGATACGCAGTATTTT.